This record concerns one TCR beta chain sequence. Its antigen is not known. This CDR3 is built from 13 residues. Trimming stripped 6 bases from V and 4 bases from J, with 12 bases between. Germline CDR1 MNHEY, CDR2 SVGAGI. The data were taken from a study of T cell responses to AZD1222 COVID-19 vaccine. Looking at the study overall: Second-dose schedules of about 4 or about 12 weeks were combined.

Overall study findings and caveats: Unmutated variant regions are reportedly the target of nearly half of TCRs that are spike-specific. There were repertoire samples only from the period after the peak T cell response. Most donors were white British and more were female, and clonal diversity was possibly underestimated.

Some clones are missing from TCRdb's copy, which holds only in-frame ones; the method was immunoSEQ multiplex PCR. The table shows 150,000 or so clones, with over 90% occurring only once. The sequence was collected from an adult in good health. V and J are TRBV6-5 and TRBJ1-1, with D unresolved. This specimen was peripheral blood, taken on day 0 of AZD1222 vaccination. The CDR3 loop reads CASRTTKSTEAFF. The CDR3 DNA is TGTGCCAGCAGGACGACGAAGAGCACTGAAGCTTTCTTT.